The 5 T cell receptor beta chains below come from one sample, sequenced in a study of blood T cell repertoires in COVID-19 (TCRdb year 2020). Libraries were made using the immunoSEQ multiplex PCR assay. The table was pulled from immuneACCESS by TCRdb, which kept in-frame rearrangements only. Such tables lose some clones; where checked, under half of the loss comes from unresolved V genes, and the rest has no known cause. For this sample the table gives 250,000 or so clones, of which about 87% were detected only once. Less than 3.5% of the sample rests with the top ten. The sample comprised peripheral blood. These receptors were taken from a man aged 30-40 years with COVID-19, enrolled during active disease.

This CDR3 reads CASSQEASGRLADTQYF. The CDR3 coding sequence is TGCGCCAGCAGCCAAGAGGCTAGCGGGAGGTTGGCAGATACGCAGTATTTT. V is TRBV4-3 and J is TRBJ2-3, with 11 bases matching TRBD2. Germline V gives CDR1 LGHNA, CDR2 YSLEER. The CDR3 has 17 residues. The junction had 6 bases not matched to a gene; V was cut back by 0 bases and J by 4 bases.

DNA for the CDR3: TGTGCCAGCTCACCACCTGCGGGGAGAAGAAGTACTGAAGCTTTCTTT. Translating gives CASSPPAGRRSTEAFF. This chain connects TRBV18 to TRBJ1-1; D is uncertain. This CDR3 region has 16 residues. The V gene's germline CDR1 is KGHSH and CDR2 LQKENI. Between the trimmed V and J ends, which lost 0 bases and 5 bases, there was a span of 16 bases.

The chain recombines TRBV7-9 with TRBJ1-4; 9 positions match TRBD1. Germline V CDR1 and CDR2: SEHNR, FQNEAQ (reference sequence). The CDR3 runs 15 residues. J was trimmed by 5 bases and V by 5 bases; bases with no gene match: 6. In DNA form, the CDR3 reads TGTGCCAGCAGCCCCGGACAGGGGAGGAATGAAAAACTGTTTTTT. It codes for CASSPGQGRNEKLFF.

This sequence joins TRBV7-3 and TRBJ2-7, with D possibly TRBD1 on 6 matching bases. CDR3 size: 14 residues. Germline V CDR1 and CDR2: SGHTA, FQGTGA. Trimming took 6 bases from V and 2 from J, leaving 14 bases between them. The CDR3 DNA follows: TGTGCCAGCAGAAAATTAGGGGGACCCTACGAGCAGTACTTC. Translated: CASRKLGGPYEQYF. The full variable domain, its missing parts supplied by reference TRBV7-3 and TRBJ2-7, is GAGVSQTPSNKVTEKGKYVELRCDPISGHTALYWYRQSLGQGPEFLIYFQGTGAADDSGLPNDRFFAVRPEGSVSTLKIQRTERGDSAVYLCASRKLGGPYEQYFGPGTRLTVT.

The V and J genes are TRBV5-1 and TRBJ1-4; the match to TRBD1 covers 7 bases. V was pared by 2 bases and J by 5 bases, with 9 bases of the junction left unmatched. The CDR3 is 16 amino acids. CDR1 SGHRS and CDR2 YFSETQ come from the germline V gene. The CDR3 loop reads CASSLEPGQPNEKLFF. CDR3 nucleotides: TGCGCCAGCAGCTTAGAACCGGGACAGCCAAATGAAAAACTGTTTTTT.